Listed below are T cell receptor beta chains from one sample, sequenced in a study of patients and donors after allogeneic stem cell transplantation. One entry per CDR3 protein results from TCRdb running MiXCR on the RT-PCR reads. The sample shows about a million distinct CDR3 sequences, more than 15% of them seen only once. The sequenced material came from blood, either unsorted or a sorted T cell fraction (not recorded which). The origin of the receptors is a human donor who was either an allogeneic HSCT recipient or a stem cell or donor lymphocyte infusion donor (not recorded which). It is not recorded whose cells these are; they may come from a transplant donor. Each CDR3 is given with its conserved first and last residue.

j_call: TRBJ1-3; v_call: TRBV7-6; cdr3_aa: CASSCRGSGNTIYF
j_call: TRBJ2-1; v_call: TRBV6-5; cdr3_aa: CASSYTDRGRNEQFF
j_call: TRBJ1-2; v_call: TRBV9; cdr3_aa: CASSTSGYGYTF
j_call: TRBJ1-1; v_call: TRBV20-1; cdr3_aa: CSARDVNTEAFF
j_call: TRBJ1-1; v_call: TRBV12-3/TRBV12-4; cdr3_aa: CASSPSLAEAFF
j_call: TRBJ2-5; v_call: TRBV20-1; cdr3_aa: CSARSTGVETQYF
j_call: TRBJ2-7; v_call: TRBV10-3; cdr3_aa: CAISEGGRAYEQYF
j_call: TRBJ2-3; v_call: TRBV12-5; cdr3_aa: CASGHGEGAGADTQYF
j_call: TRBJ1-1; v_call: TRBV15; cdr3_aa: CATSRGEPGAFF
j_call: TRBJ2-1; v_call: TRBV7-6; cdr3_aa: CASSLFEGEQFF
j_call: TRBJ1-1; v_call: TRBV7-9; cdr3_aa: CASSLGVAANTEAFF
j_call: TRBJ2-7; v_call: TRBV11-1; cdr3_aa: CASSSLIPFGTGLIYEQYF
j_call: TRBJ2-7; v_call: TRBV5-5; cdr3_aa: CASSSPGHFYEQYF
j_call: TRBJ2-3; v_call: TRBV3-1; cdr3_aa: CASSLKDSPTDTQYF
j_call: TRBJ2-2; v_call: TRBV28; cdr3_aa: CASSSGTTGELFF
j_call: TRBJ2-2; v_call: TRBV5-1; cdr3_aa: CASRAGTSFTGELFF
j_call: TRBJ2-7; v_call: TRBV6-2/TRBV6-3; cdr3_aa: CASRYDSLLPNEQYF
j_call: TRBJ1-1; v_call: TRBV9; cdr3_aa: CASSVDPIEGVVTEAFF
j_call: TRBJ2-3; v_call: TRBV6-5; cdr3_aa: CASSYSLSSTDTQYF
j_call: TRBJ2-7; v_call: TRBV29-1; cdr3_aa: CSVYRGLGYEQYF
j_call: TRBJ1-6; v_call: TRBV6-4; cdr3_aa: CASSEGSSGSPLHF
j_call: TRBJ1-1; v_call: TRBV30; cdr3_aa: CAWTRDRGAQRGTEAFF
j_call: TRBJ2-4; v_call: TRBV18; cdr3_aa: CASSSGQGRAKNIQYF
j_call: TRBJ2-1; v_call: TRBV24-1; cdr3_aa: CATRRAGGFYNEQFF